Following are 27 T cell receptor beta chains from one sample sequenced in a study of T cell responses to AZD1222 COVID-19 vaccine (dated by TCRdb to about 2021). Receptor amplification or capture employed the immunoSEQ multiplex PCR assay. TCRdb mirrors the immuneACCESS table, restricted to in-frame sequences. Some clones are absent from its copies; in checked studies, under half trace to an unresolved V gene, and the reason for the others is unknown. Within this sample are roughly 150,000 clones, with about nine tenths of them counted one time only. The ten biggest clones cover about 1.6% of the sample. In light of the paper, this sample's time point label describes: baseline before first vaccination. Sequencing was performed on peripheral blood, taken on day 0 of AZD1222 vaccination. The receptors stem from an adult in good health.

This CDR3 is CASDPPGNIQYF. For the CDR3, the DNA is TGTGCCAGCGACCCACCGGGGAACATTCAGTACTTC. The chain links TRBV2 to TRBJ2-4; a possible D gene is TRBD2 (5 bases). Germline V gene lookup returns CDR1 SNHLY and CDR2 FYNNEI. Trimming removed 8 bases at V and 7 bases at J, with 12 bases between. This CDR3 has 12 amino acids.

A few counts support this clone. V usage is TRBV29-1 and J usage is TRBJ2-4, with D hard to call. The ends were cut back, 6 bases at V and 1 base at J, with 7 bases in the middle. CDR1 is SQVTM and CDR2 is ANQGSEA in the germline V gene. CDR3 size: 12 residues. CDR3 DNA: TGCAGCGTCTCGTTGGCCAAAAACATTCAGTACTTC. This codes for CSVSLAKNIQYF.

The chain uses TRBV7-2 and TRBJ2-7, with D uncertain. The CDR3 runs 14 residues. The germline gives CDR1 SGHTA, CDR2 FQGNSA. V lost 4 bases and J lost 2, with 12 bases in between. CDR3 protein: CASSSNPFTYEQYF. CDR3 sequence (DNA): TGTGCCAGCAGCTCGAATCCGTTTACCTACGAGCAGTACTTC.

V usage is TRBV7-9 and J usage is TRBJ1-5, with D possibly matching TRBD1 (6 bases). V gave up 3 bases and J gave up 6 bases, with 15 bases separating them. Per the germline V gene, CDR1 is SEHNR and CDR2 is FQNEAQ (reference sequence). This CDR3 comprises 15 residues. The DNA of the CDR3 is TGTGCCAGCAGCTTTGGTGGGGGGCAAGGTCAGCCCCAGCATTTT. It translates to CASSFGGGQGQPQHF.

The chain couples TRBV7-2 to TRBJ2-7, with TRBD2 matching over 8 bases. With 5 bases clipped from V and 3 bases from J, the junction kept 9 bases outside the gene matches. Germline CDR1 is SGHTA and CDR2 is FQGNSA. The CDR3 consists of 15 residues. For the CDR3, the DNA is TGTGCCAGCAGCGTATCCGGGACTAGTGGCTACGAGCAGTACTTC. This encodes CASSVSGTSGYEQYF.

This sequence joins TRBV19 and TRBJ1-2; no definite D call. Germline assignment: CDR1 LNHDA and CDR2 SQIVND (reference sequence). The germline V and J ends were trimmed by 5 bases and 0 bases, with 13 bases remaining between them. The CDR3 consists of 15 residues. The chain's CDR3 is CASSRRIGSNYGYTF. CDR3 nucleotide sequence: TGTGCCAGTAGTCGACGGATAGGTTCTAACTATGGCTACACCTTC.

J is TRBJ2-5 and V is TRBV10-3, with D unclear. The CDR3 length is 12 residues. V gave up 0 bases and J gave up 4 bases, with 3 bases separating them. The germline CDR1 and CDR2 sequences are ENHRY and SYGVKD. The CDR3 bases are TGTGCCATCAGTGAGTCTTCAGAGACCCAGTACTTC. Translating gives CAISESSETQYF.

The chain has TRBV6-2 or TRBV6-3 and TRBJ2-3, with 11 bases matching TRBD2. Germline values: CDR1 MNHEY, CDR2 SVGEGT. This CDR3 comprises 15 residues. J lost 4 bases, V lost 3 bases, and 3 bases had no gene match. In DNA, the CDR3 is TGTGCCAGCAGTTATAGCGGGGGGGCCCCAGATACGCAGTATTTT. It yields the protein CASSYSGGAPDTQYF.

Only one count was recorded for this clone. This chain uses TRBV7-9 with TRBJ1-5; D is possibly TRBD1 (6 bases). Germline V lookup: CDR1 SEHNR, CDR2 FQNEAQ (reference sequence). This CDR3 has 15 residues. Trimming removed 5 bases at V and 3 bases at J, with 14 bases between. The CDR3 region has the DNA TGTGCCAGCAGCAACACGGGACAACTCAATCAGCCCCAGCATTTT. Protein product: CASSNTGQLNQPQHF.

This clone was detected only once. The chain has TRBV7-9 and TRBJ2-1; D is possibly TRBD2 (6 bases). Germline loops: CDR1 SEHNR, CDR2 FQNEAQ (reference sequence). Trimming left V 5 bases short and J 0 bases short, with 11 bases between. CDR3 length: 15 amino acids. CDR3 sequence (DNA): TGTGCCAGCAGCCCGGGGAGGAGCTCCTACAATGAGCAGTTCTTC. Encoded protein: CASSPGRSSYNEQFF.

The chain combines TRBV12-5 with TRBJ2-1, with 7 bases matching TRBD2. The V segment lost 3 bases and the J segment 2 bases; nucleotides outside the gene matches: 7. The CDR3 loop spans 16 amino acids. Germline-derived CDR1 and CDR2 are LGHNT and FRNRAP. CDR3 nucleotide sequence: TGTGCTAGTGGTTTAGCGGGAATGAGTCCCTACAATGAGCAGTTCTTC. Translation: CASGLAGMSPYNEQFF.

CDR3 amino acids: CASSLGRDHLDYGYTF. DNA of the CDR3: TGTGCCAGCAGCTTAGGGAGGGATCATCTGGACTATGGCTACACCTTC. The rearrangement links TRBV7-9 to TRBJ1-2; D uncertain. The CDR3 has 16 residues. CDR1 is SEHNR, CDR2 FQNEAQ, per germline (reference sequence). Trimming removed 1 base at V and 3 bases at J, with 15 bases between.

The rearrangement joins TRBV7-8 to TRBJ2-5; D ambiguous. Germline V gives CDR1 SGHVS, CDR2 FQNEAQ. CDR3 size: 12 residues. The ends were cut back, 3 bases at V and 3 bases at J, with 5 bases in the middle. The CDR3 region is CASSFSKETQYF. The CDR3 nucleotides read TGTGCCAGCAGCTTTTCGAAAGAGACCCAGTACTTC.

This chain uses TRBV27 with TRBJ2-1; a weak D match, TRBD2 (5 bases). V dropped 6 bases and J dropped 12 bases, with 30 bases sitting between them. The CDR3 has 17 amino acids. Germline V gene sequence: CDR1 MNHEY, CDR2 SMNVEV (reference sequence). The CDR3 loop is CASSRFTASSVQFVQFF. The CDR3, as DNA: TGTGCCAGCAGCCGTTTTACAGCTAGCTCCGTTCAATTTGTGCAGTTCTTC.

The chain recombines TRBV29-1 with TRBJ1-2, with D possibly being TRBD1 (5 bases). The germline V gene encodes CDR1 SQVTM and CDR2 ANQGSEA. The CDR3 consists of 13 residues. V was shortened by 4 bases and J by 0 bases, with 9 bases between the two germline ends. CDR3 coding DNA: TGCAGCGTTGGAAGGGGCACTAACTATGGCTACACCTTC. Amino acids: CSVGRGTNYGYTF.

The rearrangement links TRBV5-1 to TRBJ1-2; 8 bases align to TRBD1. Germline CDR1 is SGHRS and CDR2 is YFSETQ. The CDR3 totals 15 residues. Trimming took 0 bases from V and 4 from J; bases not matched to a gene: 5. CDR3 sequence reads: CASSLGDRYGYGYTF. The CDR3 bases are TGCGCCAGCAGCTTGGGGGACAGGTACGGCTATGGCTACACCTTC.

This clone was counted once. This rearrangement joins TRBV18 to TRBJ2-7; D gene ambiguous. V was shortened by 0 bases and J by 6 bases, with 12 bases between the two germline ends. Germline V gene data show CDR1 as KGHSH and CDR2 as LQKENI. The CDR3 has 14 residues. CDR3 sequence: CASSPPNSVSEQYF. The CDR3 nucleotides are TGTGCCAGCTCACCACCGAACAGCGTTAGCGAGCAGTACTTC.

The rearrangement links TRBV4-1 to TRBJ1-4, with D possibly matching TRBD1 (6 bases). The CDR3 totals 15 residues. V lost 5 bases, J lost 7 bases, and 17 bases lay in between. The germline gives CDR1 MGHRA, CDR2 YSYEKL. For the CDR3, the DNA is TGCGCCAGCAGCTTCAACAGGGCAGGAGGTGAAAAACTGTTTTTT. Translating it yields CASSFNRAGGEKLFF.

A few counts support this clone. The genes are TRBV4-2 and TRBJ1-2; 10 positions agree with TRBD1. The CDR3 totals 16 residues. Germline CDR1 is LGHNA and CDR2 is YNFKEQ. V lost 1 base, J lost 3 bases, and 5 bases stayed unmatched. This CDR3 is CASSQAGTGVDYGYTF. The CDR3 region has the DNA TGTGCCAGCAGCCAAGCGGGGACAGGGGTGGACTATGGCTACACCTTC.

This clone was counted once. This chain joins TRBV18 and TRBJ1-3; TRBD1 might be the D (5 bases). The V end was cut by 3 bases, the J end by 0 bases, with 9 bases between. This CDR3 has 15 residues. From germline, CDR1 is KGHSH and CDR2 LQKENI. The CDR3 sequence: CASSPWGSSGNTIYF. CDR3 DNA: TGTGCCAGCTCACCGTGGGGCAGCTCTGGAAACACCATATATTTT.

V and J are TRBV2 and TRBJ2-7; tentative D call: TRBD1 (5 bases). The CDR3 is 13 residues long. V lost 3 bases and J 6 bases, leaving 12 bases between the germline ends. From germline, CDR1 is SNHLY and CDR2 FYNNEI. The CDR3: CASSEGRVGEQYF. CDR3 coding DNA: TGTGCCAGCAGTGAGGGCAGGGTGGGCGAGCAGTACTTC. The full variable domain, with the rest looked up from reference TRBV2 and TRBJ2-7, is EPEVTQTPSHQVTQMGQEVILRCVPISNHLYFYWYRQILGQKVEFLVSFYNNEISEKSEIFDDQFSVERPDGSNFTLKIRSTKLEDSAMYFCASSEGRVGEQYFGPGTRLTVT.

J is TRBJ1-4 and V is TRBV7-6, with D tentatively TRBD1 (5 bases). V was trimmed by 0 bases and J by 2 bases, leaving 10 bases between them. This CDR3 region has 16 residues. The germline V gene has CDR1 SGHVS and CDR2 FNYEAQ. CDR3 loop: CASSLAGRATNEKLFF. The CDR3 region has the DNA TGTGCCAGCAGCTTAGCCGGCAGGGCGACTAATGAAAAACTGTTTTTT.

This sequence joins TRBV9 and TRBJ2-7; no definite D call. The V and J ends lost 0 bases and 0 bases respectively, with 7 bases between them. Germline V lookup: CDR1 SGDLS, CDR2 YYNGEE. The CDR3 is 14 residues long. CDR3 sequence reads: CASSVGVSSYEQYF. The CDR3 coding sequence is TGTGCCAGCAGCGTAGGGGTGTCCTCCTACGAGCAGTACTTC.

CDR3 coding DNA: TGTGCCAGCAGTTTAATAGTAATGAACACTGAAGCTTTCTTT. Translated, it gives CASSLIVMNTEAFF. The V call is TRBV28, the J call TRBJ1-1; no firm D call. The V gene's germline CDR1 is MDHEN and CDR2 SYDVKM. The CDR3 totals 14 residues. V lost 2 bases, J lost 0 bases, and 7 bases lay in between.

The rearrangement uses TRBV10-3 and TRBJ2-3; D not certain. CDR3 size: 13 residues. V lost 8 bases and J lost 0, with 9 bases in between. Germline V lookup: CDR1 ENHRY, CDR2 SYGVKD. The CDR3 bases are TGTGCCATCGGGAAGTCTAGCACAGATACGCAGTATTTT. This translates into CAIGKSSTDTQYF.

This rearrangement joins TRBV19 to TRBJ1-5, with D uncertain. Germline values: CDR1 LNHDA, CDR2 SQIVND (reference sequence). The V end lost 9 bases, the J end lost 6 bases, and 18 bases lay between the germline ends. The CDR3 covers 14 residues. In DNA form, the CDR3 reads TGTGCCAGCACACATAGTTTTGGACGTCAGCCCCAGCATTTT. As protein: CASTHSFGRQPQHF.

CDR3 DNA sequence: TGTGCCAGCAGTTACGACGGGACAATCTTTTCTGGAGCTTTCTTT. Translating it yields CASSYDGTIFSGAFF. The V gene is TRBV6-5, the J gene TRBJ1-1; possible D gene TRBD1, 6 bases. The germline V and J ends were trimmed by 2 bases and 10 bases, with 20 bases remaining between them. The germline V gene has CDR1 MNHEY and CDR2 SVGAGI. The CDR3 spans 15 residues.